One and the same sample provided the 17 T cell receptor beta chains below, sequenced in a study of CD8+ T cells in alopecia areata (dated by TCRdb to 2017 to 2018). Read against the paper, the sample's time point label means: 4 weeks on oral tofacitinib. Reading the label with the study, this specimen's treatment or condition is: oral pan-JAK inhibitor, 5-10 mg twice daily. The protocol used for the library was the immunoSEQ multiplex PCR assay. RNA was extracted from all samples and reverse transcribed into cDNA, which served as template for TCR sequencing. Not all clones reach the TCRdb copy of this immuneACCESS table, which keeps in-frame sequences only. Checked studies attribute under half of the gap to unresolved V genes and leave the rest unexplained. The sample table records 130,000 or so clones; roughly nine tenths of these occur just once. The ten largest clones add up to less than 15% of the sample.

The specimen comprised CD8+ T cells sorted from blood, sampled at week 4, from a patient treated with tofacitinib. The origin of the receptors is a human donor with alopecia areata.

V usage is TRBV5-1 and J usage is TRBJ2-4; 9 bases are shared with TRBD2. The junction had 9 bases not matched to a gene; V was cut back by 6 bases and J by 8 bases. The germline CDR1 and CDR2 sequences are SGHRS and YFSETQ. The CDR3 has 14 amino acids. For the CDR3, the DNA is TGCGCCAGCAACCTAGCGGGGATAGAGGACATTCAGTACTTC. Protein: CASNLAGIEDIQYF.

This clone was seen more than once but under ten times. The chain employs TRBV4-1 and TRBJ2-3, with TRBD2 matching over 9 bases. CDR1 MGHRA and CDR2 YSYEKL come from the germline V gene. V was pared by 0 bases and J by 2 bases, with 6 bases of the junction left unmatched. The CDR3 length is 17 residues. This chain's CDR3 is CASSQEPGGRATDTQYF. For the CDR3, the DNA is TGCGCCAGCAGCCAAGAACCCGGCGGGAGGGCCACAGATACGCAGTATTTT.

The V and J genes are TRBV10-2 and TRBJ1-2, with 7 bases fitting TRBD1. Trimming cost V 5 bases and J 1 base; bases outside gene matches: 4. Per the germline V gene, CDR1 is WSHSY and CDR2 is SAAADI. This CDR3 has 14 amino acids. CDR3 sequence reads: CASSSGQLNYGYTF. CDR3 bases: TGCGCCAGCAGTTCGGGACAGCTTAACTATGGCTACACCTTC.

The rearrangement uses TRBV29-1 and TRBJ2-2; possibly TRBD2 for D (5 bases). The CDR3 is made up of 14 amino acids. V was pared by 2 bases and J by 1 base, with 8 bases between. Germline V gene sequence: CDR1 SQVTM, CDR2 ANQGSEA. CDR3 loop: CSVEYGMNTGELFF. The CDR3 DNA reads TGCAGCGTTGAATACGGGATGAACACCGGGGAGCTGTTTTTT.

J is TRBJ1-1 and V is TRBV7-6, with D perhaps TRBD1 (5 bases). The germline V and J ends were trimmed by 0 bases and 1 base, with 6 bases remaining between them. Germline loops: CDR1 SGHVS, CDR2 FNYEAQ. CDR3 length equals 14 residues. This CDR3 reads CASSLAGANTEAFF. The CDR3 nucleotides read TGTGCCAGCAGCTTAGCCGGGGCGAACACTGAAGCTTTCTTT.

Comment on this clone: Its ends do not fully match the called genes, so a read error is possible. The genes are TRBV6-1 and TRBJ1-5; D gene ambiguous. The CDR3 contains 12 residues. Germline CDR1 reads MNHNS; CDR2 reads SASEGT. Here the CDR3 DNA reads TGTGCCGGCAGTGAGGGATATCAGCCCCAGCATTTT. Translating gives CAGSEGYQPQHF.

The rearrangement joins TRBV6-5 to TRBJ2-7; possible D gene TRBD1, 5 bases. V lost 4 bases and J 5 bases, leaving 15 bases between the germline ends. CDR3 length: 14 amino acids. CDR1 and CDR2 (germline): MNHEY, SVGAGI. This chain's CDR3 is CASSFTGRSDEQYF. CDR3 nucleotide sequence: TGTGCCAGCAGTTTCACAGGTCGAAGTGACGAGCAGTACTTC.

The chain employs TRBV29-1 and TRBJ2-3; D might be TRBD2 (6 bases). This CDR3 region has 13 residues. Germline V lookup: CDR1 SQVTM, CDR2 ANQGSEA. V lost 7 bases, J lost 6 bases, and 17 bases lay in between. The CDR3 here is CSAPGLFPDTQYF. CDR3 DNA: TGCAGCGCTCCGGGACTCTTTCCTGATACGCAGTATTTT.

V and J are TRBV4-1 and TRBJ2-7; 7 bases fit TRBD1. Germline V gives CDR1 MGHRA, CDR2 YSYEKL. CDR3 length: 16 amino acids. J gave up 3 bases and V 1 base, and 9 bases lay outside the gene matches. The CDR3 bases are TGCGCCAGCAGCCAAGTTACCGGGACAGCCCTCTACGAGCAGTACTTC. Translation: CASSQVTGTALYEQYF.

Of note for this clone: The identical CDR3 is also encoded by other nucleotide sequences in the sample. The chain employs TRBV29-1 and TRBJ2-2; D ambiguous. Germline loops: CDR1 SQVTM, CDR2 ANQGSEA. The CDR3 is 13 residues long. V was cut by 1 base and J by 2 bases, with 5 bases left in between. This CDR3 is CSVEAENTGELFF. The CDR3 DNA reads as TGCAGCGTTGAAGCCGAAAACACCGGGGAGCTGTTTTTT.

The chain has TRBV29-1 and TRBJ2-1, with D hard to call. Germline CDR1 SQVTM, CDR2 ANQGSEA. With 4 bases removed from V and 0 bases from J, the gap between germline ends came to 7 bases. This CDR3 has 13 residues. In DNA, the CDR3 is TGCAGCGTTGTAAAGCTCTCCTACAATGAGCAGTTCTTC. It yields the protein CSVVKLSYNEQFF.

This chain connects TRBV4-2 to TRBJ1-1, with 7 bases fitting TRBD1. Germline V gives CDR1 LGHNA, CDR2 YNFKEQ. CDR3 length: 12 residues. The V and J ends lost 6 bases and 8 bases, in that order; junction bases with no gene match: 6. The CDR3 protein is CASRPDRAEAFF. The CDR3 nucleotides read TGTGCCAGCAGACCAGACAGGGCGGAAGCTTTCTTT.

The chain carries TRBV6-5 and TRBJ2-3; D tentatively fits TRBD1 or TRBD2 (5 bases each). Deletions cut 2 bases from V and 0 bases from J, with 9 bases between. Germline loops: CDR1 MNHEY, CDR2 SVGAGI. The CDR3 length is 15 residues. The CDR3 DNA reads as TGTGCCAGCAGTTACGCCGGGGCCAGCACAGATACGCAGTATTTT. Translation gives CASSYAGASTDTQYF.

Here the CDR3 DNA reads TGTGCCAGTAGTAGGGGACTAGCGGGGGGTAGTTGGCATGAGCAGTTCTTC. Amino acids: CASSRGLAGGSWHEQFF. The genes are TRBV19 and TRBJ2-1; 15 nucleotides match TRBD2. The length of the CDR3 is 17 residues. Germline assignment: CDR1 LNHDA and CDR2 SQIVND (reference sequence). After removal of 4 bases from V and 8 bases from J, the junction contained 9 bases not matched to a gene.

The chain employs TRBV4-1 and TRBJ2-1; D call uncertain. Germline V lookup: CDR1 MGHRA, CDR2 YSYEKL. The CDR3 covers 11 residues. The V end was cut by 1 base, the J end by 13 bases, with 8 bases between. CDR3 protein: CASSQALEQFF. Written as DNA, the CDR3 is TGCGCCAGCAGCCAAGCACTCGAACAGTTCTTC.

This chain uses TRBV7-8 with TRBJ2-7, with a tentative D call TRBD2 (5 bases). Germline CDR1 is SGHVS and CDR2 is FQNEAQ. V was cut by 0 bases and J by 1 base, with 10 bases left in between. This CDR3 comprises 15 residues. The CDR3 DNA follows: TGTGCCAGCAGCTTAGCGTTAACTAGTTCCTACGAGCAGTACTTC. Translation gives CASSLALTSSYEQYF.

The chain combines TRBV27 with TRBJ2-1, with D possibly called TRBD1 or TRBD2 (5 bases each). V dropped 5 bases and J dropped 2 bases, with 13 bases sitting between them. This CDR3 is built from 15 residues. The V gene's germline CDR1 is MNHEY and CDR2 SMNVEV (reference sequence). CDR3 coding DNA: TGTGCCAGCAGTCCAGGGACGGAACCCTACAATGAGCAGTTCTTC. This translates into CASSPGTEPYNEQFF.